This TCR beta chain stems from a study of blood T cell repertoires in COVID-19. Study information: Sites in the United States, Italy and Spain provided acute and convalescent COVID-19 samples.

The CDR3 runs 14 residues. CDR1 and CDR2 from the germline V gene are MNHEY and SVGAGI. Deletions cut 2 bases from V and 6 bases from J, with 13 bases between. Produced via immunoSEQ multiplex PCR; TCRdb's table is partial and in-frame only. This table holds about 350,000 clones, about nine tenths found once. The rearrangement uses TRBV6-5 and TRBJ1-2, with D perhaps TRBD1 (5 bases). This clonotype originated in a woman aged 30 to 39 who had been exposed to COVID-19. Sample: PBMCs or T cells enriched from blood (not recorded which). The CDR3 reads CASSYGAVSNGYTF. CDR3 nucleotides: TGTGCCAGCAGTTACGGGGCAGTTAGTAATGGCTACACCTTC.